Listed here is a single TCR beta chain. These data come from a study of T-cell reconstitution after alpha-beta-depleted transplantation in children. Trimming at V came to 5 bases and at J to 4 bases, leaving 6 bases not matched to a gene. CDR3 size: 14 residues. The germline CDR1 and CDR2 sequences are SGHVS and FNYEAQ. Unique molecular identifiers were used in preparing the TCRbeta library. Via MiXCR, TCRdb re-called the PCR reads, giving one row per CDR3 protein. The sample includes about 540,000 distinct CDR3 sequences, approximately 16% of them seen just once. The chain is built from TRBV7-6 and TRBJ1-1; 8 nucleotides agree with TRBD1. This TCR was recovered from a human donor who donated a stem cell graft to a child with acute lymphoblastic leukemia. Sequencing used PBMCs from the stem cell graft donor, obtained from the stem cell graft. The CDR3 loop is CASSSRGPGTEAFF. CDR3 bases: TGTGCCAGCAGCAGCAGGGGGCCGGGCACTGAAGCTTTCTTT. Together with reference TRBV7-6 and TRBJ1-1, the CDR3 gives the full variable domain: GAGVSQSPRYKVTKRGQDVALRCDPISGHVSLYWYRQALGQGPEFLTYFNYEAQQDKSGLPNDRFSAERPEGSISTLTIQRTEQRDSAMYRCASSSRGPGTEAFFGQGTRLTVV.